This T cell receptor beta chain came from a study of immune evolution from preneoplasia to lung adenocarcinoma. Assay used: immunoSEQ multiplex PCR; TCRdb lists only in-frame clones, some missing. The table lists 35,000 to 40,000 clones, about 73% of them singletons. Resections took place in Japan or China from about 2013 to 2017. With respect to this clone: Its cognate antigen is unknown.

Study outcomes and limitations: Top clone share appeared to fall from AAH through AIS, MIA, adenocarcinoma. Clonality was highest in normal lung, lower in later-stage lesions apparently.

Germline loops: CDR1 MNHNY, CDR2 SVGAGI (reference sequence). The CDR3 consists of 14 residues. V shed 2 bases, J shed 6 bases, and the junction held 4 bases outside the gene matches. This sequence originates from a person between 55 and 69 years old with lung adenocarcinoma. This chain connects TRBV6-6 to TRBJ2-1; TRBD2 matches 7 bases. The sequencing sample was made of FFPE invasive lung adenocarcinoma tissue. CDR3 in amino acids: CASSYEGGSNEQFF. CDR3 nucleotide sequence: TGTGCCAGCAGTTACGAGGGAGGGTCCAATGAGCAGTTCTTC.